The clone carrying this T cell receptor (beta chain) was seen a single time. The antigen is unknown. The table came from immunoSEQ multiplex PCR; TCRdb's copy has only in-frame clones and leaves some out. This table has about 100,000 clones, roughly 91% appearing once. The data are from a study of T cell responses to AZD1222 COVID-19 vaccine. Study as a whole: Pooling of second doses given at about 4 or about 12 weeks was done. Study results and limitations: Repertoire samples came only from after the peak T cell response. Close to half of all spike-specific TCRs reportedly target regions of the variants that are unmutated. The donor cohort was predominantly white British with a female majority, and clonal diversity may have been underestimated.

The CDR3 covers 12 residues. V was trimmed by 2 bases and J by 1 base, leaving 5 bases between them. Looked up from germline, CDR1 is SQVTM and CDR2 is ANQGSEA. The TCR originated in an adult in good health. The sequenced sample was peripheral blood, obtained on day 0 of AZD1222 vaccination. The chain joins TRBV29-1 to TRBJ1-1; D remains unclear. CDR3 nucleotide sequence: TGCAGCGTTGAAAACAGGAACACTGAAGCTTTCTTT. Translating gives CSVENRNTEAFF.